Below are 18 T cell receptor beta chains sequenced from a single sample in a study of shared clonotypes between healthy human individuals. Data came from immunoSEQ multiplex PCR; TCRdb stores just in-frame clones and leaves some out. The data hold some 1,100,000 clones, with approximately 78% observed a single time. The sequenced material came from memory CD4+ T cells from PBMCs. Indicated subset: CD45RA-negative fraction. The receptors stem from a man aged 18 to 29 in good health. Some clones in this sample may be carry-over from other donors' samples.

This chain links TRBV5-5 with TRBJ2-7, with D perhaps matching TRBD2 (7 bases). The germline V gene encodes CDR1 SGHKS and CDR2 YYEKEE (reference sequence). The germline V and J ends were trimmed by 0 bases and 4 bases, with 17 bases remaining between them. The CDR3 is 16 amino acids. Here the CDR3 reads CASSLGDTGRGYEQYF. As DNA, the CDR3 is TGTGCCAGCAGCTTGGGAGATACAGGGAGGGGATACGAGCAGTACTTC.

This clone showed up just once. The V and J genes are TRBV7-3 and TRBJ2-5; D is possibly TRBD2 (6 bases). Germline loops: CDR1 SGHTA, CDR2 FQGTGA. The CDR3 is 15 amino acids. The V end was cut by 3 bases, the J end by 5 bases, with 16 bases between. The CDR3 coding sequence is TGTGCCAGCAGCTTTGGTGGGAGTGCGGGGGAGACCCAGTACTTC. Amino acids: CASSFGGSAGETQYF.

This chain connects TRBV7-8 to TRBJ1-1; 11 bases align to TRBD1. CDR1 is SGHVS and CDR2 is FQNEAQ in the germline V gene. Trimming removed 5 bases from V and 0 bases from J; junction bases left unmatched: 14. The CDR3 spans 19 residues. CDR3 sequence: CASSIGQGANTPMNTEAFF. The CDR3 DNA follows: TGTGCCAGCAGCATAGGACAGGGGGCGAACACCCCCATGAACACTGAAGCTTTCTTT.

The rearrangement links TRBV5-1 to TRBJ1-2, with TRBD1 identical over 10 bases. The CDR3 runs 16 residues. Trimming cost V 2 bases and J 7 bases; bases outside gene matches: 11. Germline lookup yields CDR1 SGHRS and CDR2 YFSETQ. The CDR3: CASSLREPGQGFGYTF. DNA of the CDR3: TGCGCCAGCAGCTTAAGAGAACCGGGACAGGGGTTTGGCTACACCTTC.

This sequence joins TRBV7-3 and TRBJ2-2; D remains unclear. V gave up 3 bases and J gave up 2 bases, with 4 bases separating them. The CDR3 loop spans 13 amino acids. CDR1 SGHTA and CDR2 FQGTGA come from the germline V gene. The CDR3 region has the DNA TGTGCCAGCAGCTTTTTCAACACCGGGGAGCTGTTTTTT. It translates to CASSFFNTGELFF.

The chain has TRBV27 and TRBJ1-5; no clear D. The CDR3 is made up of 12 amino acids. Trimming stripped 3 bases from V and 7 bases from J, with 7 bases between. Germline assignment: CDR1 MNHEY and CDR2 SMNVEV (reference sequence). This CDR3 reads CASSFAGQPQHF. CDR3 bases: TGTGCCAGCAGTTTTGCGGGCCAGCCCCAGCATTTT.

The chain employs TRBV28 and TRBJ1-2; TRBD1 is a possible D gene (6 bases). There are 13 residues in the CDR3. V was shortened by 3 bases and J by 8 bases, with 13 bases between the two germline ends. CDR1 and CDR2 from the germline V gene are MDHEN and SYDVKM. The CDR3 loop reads CASSFLRGSGYTF. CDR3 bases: TGTGCCAGCAGTTTTCTCAGGGGCTCAGGCTACACCTTC.

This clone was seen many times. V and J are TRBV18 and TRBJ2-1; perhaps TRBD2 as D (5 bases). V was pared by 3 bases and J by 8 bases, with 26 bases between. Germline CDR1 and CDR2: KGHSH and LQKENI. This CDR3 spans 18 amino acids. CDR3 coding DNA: TGTGCCAGCTCACCGCCCCGGCCCGTCCGGGAAGGTCAGGATGAGCAGTTCTTC. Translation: CASSPPRPVREGQDEQFF.

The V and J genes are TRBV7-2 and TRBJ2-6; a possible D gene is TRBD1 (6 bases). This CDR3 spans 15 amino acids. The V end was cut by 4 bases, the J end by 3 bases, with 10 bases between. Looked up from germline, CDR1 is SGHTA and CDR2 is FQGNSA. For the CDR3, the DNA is TGTGCCAGCAGCTCACAGGGTATTGGGGCCAACGTCCTGACTTTC. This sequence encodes CASSSQGIGANVLTF.

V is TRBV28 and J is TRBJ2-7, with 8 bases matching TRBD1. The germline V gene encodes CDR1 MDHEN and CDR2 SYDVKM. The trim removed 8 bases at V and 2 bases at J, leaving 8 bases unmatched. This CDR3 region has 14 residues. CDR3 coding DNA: TGTGCCAGCCAACACCCGGGACAGGCCTACGAGCAGTACTTC. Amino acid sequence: CASQHPGQAYEQYF.

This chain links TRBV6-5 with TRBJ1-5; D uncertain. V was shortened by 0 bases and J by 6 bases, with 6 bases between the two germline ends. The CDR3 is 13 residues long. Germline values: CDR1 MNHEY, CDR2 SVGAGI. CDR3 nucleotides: TGTGCCAGCAGTTACTCGATTAGTCAGCCCCAGCATTTT. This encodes CASSYSISQPQHF.

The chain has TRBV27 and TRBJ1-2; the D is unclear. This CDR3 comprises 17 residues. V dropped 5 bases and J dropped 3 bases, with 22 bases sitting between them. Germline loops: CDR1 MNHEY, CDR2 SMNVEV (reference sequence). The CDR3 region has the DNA TGTGCCAGCAGTCCAAGGGTTGGAGGCCCCTTGGACTATGGCTACACCTTC. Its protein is CASSPRVGGPLDYGYTF.

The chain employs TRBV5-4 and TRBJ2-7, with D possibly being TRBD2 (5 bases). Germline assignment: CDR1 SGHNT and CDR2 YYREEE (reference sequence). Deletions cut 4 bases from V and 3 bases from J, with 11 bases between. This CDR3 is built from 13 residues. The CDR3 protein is CASSRPTSYEQYF. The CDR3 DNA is TGTGCCAGCAGCCGCCCCACTAGCTACGAGCAGTACTTC.

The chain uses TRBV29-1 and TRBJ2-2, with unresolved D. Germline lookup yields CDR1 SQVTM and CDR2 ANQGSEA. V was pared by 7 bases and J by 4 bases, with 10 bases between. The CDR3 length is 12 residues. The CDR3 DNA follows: TGCAGCGCCCCTTTTGTCACCGGGGAGCTGTTTTTT. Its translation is CSAPFVTGELFF.

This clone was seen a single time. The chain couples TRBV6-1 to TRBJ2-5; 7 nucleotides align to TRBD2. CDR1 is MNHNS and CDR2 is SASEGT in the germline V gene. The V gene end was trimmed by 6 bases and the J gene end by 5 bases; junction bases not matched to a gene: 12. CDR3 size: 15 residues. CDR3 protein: CASRAQRDGSETQYF. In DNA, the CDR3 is TGTGCCAGCAGGGCCCAGCGGGATGGGTCGGAGACCCAGTACTTC.

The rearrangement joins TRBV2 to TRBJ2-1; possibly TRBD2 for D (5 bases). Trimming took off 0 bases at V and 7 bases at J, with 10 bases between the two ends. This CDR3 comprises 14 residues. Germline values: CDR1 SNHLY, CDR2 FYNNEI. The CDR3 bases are TGTGCCAGCAGTGAAGCGCTTGCGGGTAATGAGCAGTTCTTC. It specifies CASSEALAGNEQFF.

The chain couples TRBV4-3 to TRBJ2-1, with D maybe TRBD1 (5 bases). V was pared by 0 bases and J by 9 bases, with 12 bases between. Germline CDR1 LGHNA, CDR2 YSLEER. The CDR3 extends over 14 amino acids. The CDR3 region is CASSQDTGFGEQFF. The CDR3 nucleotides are TGCGCCAGCAGCCAAGATACAGGTTTCGGTGAGCAGTTCTTC.

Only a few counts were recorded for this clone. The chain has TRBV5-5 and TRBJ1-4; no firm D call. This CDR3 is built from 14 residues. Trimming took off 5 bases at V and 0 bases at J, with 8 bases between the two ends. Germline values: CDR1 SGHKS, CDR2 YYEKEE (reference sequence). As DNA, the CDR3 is TGTGCCAGCAGTTGGACGTCAACTAATGAAAAACTGTTTTTT. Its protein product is CASSWTSTNEKLFF.